The next 30 T cell receptor beta chains were all read from a single sample in a study of cytomegalovirus exposure and HLA in healthy donors. PCR primers comprised 60 Vbeta and 13 Jbeta primers. The method was immunoSEQ multiplex PCR; TCRdb's version includes in-frame clones alone and lacks a portion of them. The table lists roughly 200,000 clones, more than 70% of them singletons, with 1.5% to 2% in the top ten. Input material: PBMCs. The receptors derive from a man in his forties in good health and CMV-seropositive.

This clone was seen a single time. This chain connects TRBV5-1 to TRBJ2-3, with D perhaps matching TRBD2 (5 bases). The V and J ends lost 4 bases and 2 bases respectively, with 17 bases between them. Germline V lookup: CDR1 SGHRS, CDR2 YFSETQ. The CDR3 loop spans 16 amino acids. CDR3 residues: CASSGGPPSSTDTQYF. The CDR3 nucleotides read TGCGCCAGCAGCGGAGGACCCCCCTCCTCCACAGATACGCAGTATTTT.

The sample holds a few counts of this clone. V gene TRBV19 combines with J gene TRBJ2-5; TRBD2 is a possible D gene (7 bases). CDR1 is LNHDA, CDR2 SQIVND, per germline (reference sequence). V was pared by 6 bases and J by 5 bases, with 13 bases between. This CDR3 region has 13 residues. The CDR3 sequence: CASRMGGGETQYF. The CDR3 DNA reads TGTGCCAGTAGGATGGGAGGGGGGGAGACCCAGTACTTC.

V usage is TRBV11-2 and J usage is TRBJ2-7; 12 nucleotides match TRBD2. CDR1 and CDR2 from the germline V gene are SGHAT and FQNNGV. CDR3 size: 16 residues. V shed 3 bases, J shed 0 bases, and the junction held 3 bases outside the gene matches. In nucleotides, the CDR3 is TGTGCCAGCAGCTTGGGACTAGCGGGCCTCTCCTACGAGCAGTACTTC. This gives the protein CASSLGLAGLSYEQYF.

The rearrangement links TRBV4-2 to TRBJ1-2; D might be TRBD1 (5 bases). This CDR3 has 17 amino acids. Germline CDR1 LGHNA, CDR2 YNFKEQ. Deletions cut 2 bases from V and 6 bases from J, with 22 bases between. In DNA form, the CDR3 reads TGTGCCAGCAGCCAATGGATCAGGGAGGAAGAGGAGAATGGCTACACCTTC. This translates into CASSQWIREEEENGYTF.

This chain connects TRBV7-6 to TRBJ2-3; 8 nucleotides agree with TRBD1. After removal of 3 bases from V and 0 bases from J, the junction contained 2 bases not matched to a gene. Germline V gene data show CDR1 as SGHVS and CDR2 as FNYEAQ. The CDR3 sequence is 15 residues long. Here the CDR3 DNA reads TGTGCCAGCAGCTTCCGGGACAGGAGCACAGATACGCAGTATTTT. Its translation: CASSFRDRSTDTQYF.

In the case of this clone: Mismatch with germline at one junction end may stem from a read error. The chain recombines TRBV25-1 with TRBJ2-7; 14 bases align to TRBD2. The CDR3 sequence is 12 residues long. Per germline, CDR1 MGHDK and CDR2 SYGVNS. In DNA form, the CDR3 reads TGTGCCAGCAGTGATGGCGGGACTAGCGGGAGCTTC. As protein: CASSDGGTSGSF.

This rearrangement joins TRBV13 to TRBJ2-1, with 9 nucleotides matching TRBD1. Germline V gene lookup returns CDR1 PRHDT and CDR2 FYEKMQ (reference sequence). This CDR3 is 18 amino acids long. Trimming took 5 bases from V and 4 from J; bases not matched to a gene: 15. DNA of the CDR3: TGTGCCAGCAGCATGCGGACAGGGGAATCAGACTGGTACAATGAGCAGTTCTTC. Translated: CASSMRTGESDWYNEQFF.

The V gene is TRBV2, the J gene TRBJ2-3; the D gene is possibly TRBD2 (5 bases). Trimming cost V 6 bases and J 3 bases, with 7 bases left between them. This CDR3 contains 12 residues. CDR1 SNHLY and CDR2 FYNNEI come from the germline V gene. The CDR3 spells CASSRETDTQYF. DNA of the CDR3: TGTGCCAGCAGCCGGGAAACAGATACGCAGTATTTT.

In its sample, this clone was seen a few times. The chain recombines TRBV7-8 with TRBJ2-3; a possible D gene is TRBD2 (5 bases). The V and J ends lost 3 bases and 8 bases respectively, with 9 bases between them. Germline V gene sequence: CDR1 SGHVS, CDR2 FQNEAQ. CDR3 length: 12 amino acids. CDR3: CASSLASGTQYF. The CDR3 nucleotides read TGTGCCAGCAGCTTGGCGAGCGGTACGCAGTATTTT.

The V and J genes are TRBV11-2 and TRBJ2-5; 11 positions agree with TRBD1. CDR1 and CDR2 from the germline V gene are SGHAT and FQNNGV. This CDR3 contains 15 residues. After removal of 1 base from V and 5 bases from J, the junction contained 3 bases not matched to a gene. The CDR3 bases are TGTGCCAGCAGCTTAGGGACAGGGGGCAGGGAGACCCAGTACTTC. Its translation is CASSLGTGGRETQYF.

This rearrangement joins TRBV18 to TRBJ2-3; D perhaps matches TRBD1 (6 bases). Trimming took off 3 bases at V and 0 bases at J, with 13 bases between the two ends. The germline gives CDR1 KGHSH, CDR2 LQKENI. CDR3 length: 16 residues. CDR3 sequence: CASSPPGQLSTDTQYF. The DNA for the CDR3 is TGTGCCAGCTCACCCCCTGGACAGCTTAGCACAGATACGCAGTATTTT.

This rearrangement joins TRBV5-8 to TRBJ2-7; 8 bases are a match to TRBD1. The trim removed 4 bases at V and 3 bases at J, leaving 12 bases unmatched. Germline CDR1 SGHTS, CDR2 YDEGEE. This CDR3 has 16 residues. CDR3 nucleotide sequence: TGTGCCAGCAGCCCTGCTGTGTCCAGGGGGCGCTACGAGCAGTACTTC. Translation gives CASSPAVSRGRYEQYF.

V is TRBV19 and J is TRBJ1-5; 9 bases are a match to TRBD1. The trim removed 7 bases at V and 7 bases at J, leaving 8 bases unmatched. Germline lookup yields CDR1 LNHDA and CDR2 SQIVND (reference sequence). The CDR3 loop spans 14 amino acids. Here the CDR3 DNA reads TGTGCCAGTAATACAGGGGGCGCGATCCAGCCCCAGCATTTT. It codes for CASNTGGAIQPQHF.

This chain links TRBV7-9 with TRBJ2-3, with D unresolved. The V end lost 4 bases, the J end lost 5 bases, and 7 bases lay between the germline ends. The CDR3 loop spans 12 amino acids. Germline CDR1 SEHNR, CDR2 FQNEAQ (reference sequence). CDR3 sequence: CASSSRGDTQYF. CDR3 sequence (DNA): TGTGCCAGCAGCTCAAGAGGAGATACGCAGTATTTT.

The genes are TRBV30 and TRBJ2-3; 11 bases match TRBD2. This CDR3 has 17 residues. The V and J ends lost 1 base and 6 bases, in that order; junction bases with no gene match: 12. Per the germline V gene, CDR1 is GTSNPN and CDR2 is SVGIG (reference sequence). CDR3 nucleotides: TGTGCCTGGAGTGAACTTAGCGGGAGGGCCGGTGGGGATACGCAGTATTTT. This codes for CAWSELSGRAGGDTQYF.

This clone was found a few times. V usage is TRBV7-2 and J usage is TRBJ2-1; TRBD2 matches 7 bases. CDR1 and CDR2 (germline): SGHTA, FQGNSA. CDR3 length equals 14 residues. J was trimmed by 3 bases and V by 3 bases; bases with no gene match: 2. The CDR3 region has the DNA TGTGCCAGCAGCTTCGGCGGGGGCTACAATGAGCAGTTCTTC. It encodes CASSFGGGYNEQFF.

The chain employs TRBV5-4 and TRBJ2-5; 13 bases are a match to TRBD2. V lost 4 bases to trimming and J lost 11 bases; unmatched junction nucleotides: 8. In germline, CDR1 is SGHNT, CDR2 YYREEE (reference sequence). The CDR3 length is 14 residues. The CDR3 sequence is CASSVRTSGSEQYF. The CDR3 DNA reads as TGTGCCAGCAGCGTGAGGACTAGCGGGAGTGAGCAGTACTTC. The full variable domain, rest sourced from reference TRBV5-4 and TRBJ2-5, is ETGVTQSPTHLIKTRGQQVTLRCSSQSGHNTVSWYQQALGQGPQFIFQYYREEENGRGNFPPRFSGLQFPNYSSELNVNALELDDSALYLCASSVRTSGSEQYFGPGTRLLVL.

The chain is built from TRBV6-5 and TRBJ1-1; 9 bases fit TRBD1. The CDR3 length is 15 residues. V dropped 5 bases and J dropped 6; count of bases not matched to a gene: 10. Germline CDR1 reads MNHEY; CDR2 reads SVGAGI. Here the CDR3 reads CASSTRSRDRAEAFF. As DNA, the CDR3 is TGTGCCAGCAGTACAAGGTCCCGGGACAGGGCTGAAGCTTTCTTT.

This clone was observed once. This chain connects TRBV4-3 to TRBJ2-1; 7 nucleotides line up with TRBD1. Germline CDR1 is LGHNA and CDR2 is YSLEER. This CDR3 comprises 17 residues. Losses at the gene ends were 1 base for V and 8 bases for J; bases not matched to a gene: 14. The chain's CDR3 is CASSQAPQGMRYDEQFF. CDR3 nucleotide sequence: TGCGCCAGCAGCCAAGCACCACAGGGGATGAGGTACGATGAGCAGTTCTTC.

The J gene is TRBJ1-6, the V gene TRBV7-2; 7 nucleotides match TRBD1. This CDR3 is 15 amino acids long. J lost 7 bases, V lost 5 bases, and 8 bases had no gene match. Germline V gene sequence: CDR1 SGHTA, CDR2 FQGNSA. CDR3 sequence (DNA): TGTGCCAGCAGCCCCCTGACAGGGATAAATTCACCCCTCCACTTT. It is translated as CASSPLTGINSPLHF.

CDR3 sequence (DNA): TGCGCCAGCAGCCCCAAATGGGCGGGAGTGGGGGAGACCCAGTACTTC. This translates into CASSPKWAGVGETQYF. The chain links TRBV5-1 to TRBJ2-5; 7 bases are a match to TRBD2. This CDR3 is 16 amino acids long. V shed 4 bases, J shed 5 bases, and the junction held 14 bases outside the gene matches. The germline CDR1 and CDR2 sequences are SGHRS and YFSETQ.

J is TRBJ1-1 and V is TRBV4-3; D not certain. Looked up from germline, CDR1 is LGHNA and CDR2 is YSLEER. The V end lost 5 bases, the J end lost 4 bases, and 5 bases lay between the germline ends. This CDR3 has 11 residues. CDR3 residues: CASSSGTEAFF. In DNA, the CDR3 is TGCGCCAGCAGCTCGGGCACTGAAGCTTTCTTT.

The gene calls are TRBV5-4 and TRBJ1-6; perhaps TRBD1 as D (5 bases). Germline values: CDR1 SGHNT, CDR2 YYREEE (reference sequence). V gave up 4 bases and J gave up 7 bases, with 18 bases separating them. The CDR3 sequence is 16 residues long. The CDR3 loop is CASSQRLVGANSPLHF. The DNA for the CDR3 is TGTGCCAGCAGCCAGAGGCTTGTAGGGGCAAATTCACCCCTCCACTTT.

The chain has TRBV7-2 and TRBJ2-1; possibly TRBD2 for D (6 bases). Trimming pared 5 bases from V and 6 bases from J, leaving 20 bases between. The CDR3 consists of 16 residues. Germline CDR1 and CDR2: SGHTA and FQGNSA. CDR3 bases: TGTGCCAGCAGCCCCTATGGTGGAGGGCTGGGCAATGAGCAGTTCTTC. This codes for CASSPYGGGLGNEQFF.

The V call is TRBV5-1, the J call TRBJ1-1; 9 bases are shared with TRBD1. Germline V gives CDR1 SGHRS, CDR2 YFSETQ. The V and J ends lost 4 bases and 3 bases, in that order; junction bases with no gene match: 7. The CDR3 is made up of 15 amino acids. CDR3 coding DNA: TGCGCCAGCAGCGGGGGGACAGGGATGGACACTGAAGCTTTCTTT. Translating it yields CASSGGTGMDTEAFF.

The chain couples TRBV25-1 to TRBJ2-1; 13 nucleotides line up with TRBD2. The germline CDR1 and CDR2 sequences are MGHDK and SYGVNS. With 4 bases clipped from V and 8 bases from J, the junction kept 2 bases outside the gene matches. The CDR3 covers 14 residues. The CDR3 region has the DNA TGTGCCAGCAGTGGACTAGCGGGAGGCGATGAGCAGTTCTTC. Translated: CASSGLAGGDEQFF. Based on the CDR3 plus reference TRBV25-1 and TRBJ2-1, the full variable domain is EADIYQTPRYLVIGTGKKITLECSQTMGHDKMYWYQQDPGMELHLIHYSYGVNSTEKGDLSSESTVSRIRTEHFPLTLESARPSHTSQYLCASSGLAGGDEQFFGPGTRLTVL.

The V and J genes are TRBV7-9 and TRBJ1-2; D is perhaps TRBD1 (5 bases). Germline CDR1 and CDR2: SEHNR and FQNEAQ (reference sequence). CDR3 length: 12 amino acids. Between the trimmed V and J ends, which lost 5 bases and 6 bases, there was a span of 10 bases. The CDR3 DNA reads as TGTGCCAGCAGCAAGACAGTCGATGGCTACACCTTC. It yields the protein CASSKTVDGYTF.

This sequence joins TRBV6-5 and TRBJ2-7; tentatively, D is TRBD2 (6 bases). In germline, CDR1 is MNHEY, CDR2 SVGAGI. CDR3 length equals 14 residues. V lost 6 bases to trimming and J lost 3 bases, with 15 bases between them. CDR3 DNA: TGTGCCAGCAGCCGTTCGGGAGCGAACTACGAGCAGTACTTC. Encoded protein: CASSRSGANYEQYF.

A word on this clone: In the same sample, other DNA sequences code for this CDR3. Written as DNA, the CDR3 is TGTGCCAGCACGGAGCAGCCCATCTACTCTGAAGCTTTCTTT. Its translation: CASTEQPIYSEAFF. The chain uses TRBV7-8 and TRBJ1-1, with D unresolved. The V gene's germline CDR1 is SGHVS and CDR2 FQNEAQ. The CDR3 spans 14 residues. V dropped 7 bases and J dropped 6 bases, with 18 bases sitting between them.

The rearrangement uses TRBV10-2 and TRBJ2-7; 10 nucleotides align to TRBD2. Germline V CDR1 and CDR2: WSHSY, SAAADI. The CDR3 consists of 15 residues. V was pared by 10 bases and J by 9 bases, with 18 bases of the junction left unmatched. The CDR3 coding sequence is TGCGCCACCACCCGGCAAGCGGGAGGGCCAGGAGGGCAGTACTTC. Protein sequence: CATTRQAGGPGGQYF.